A single sample is the source of the 28 T cell receptor beta chains below, sequenced in a study of T cell repertoires in aging, cancer and after chemotherapy. Rearranged V-D-J TRB sequences were amplified with a mixed TRB-A/B primer pool. TCRdb processed the multiplex PCR reads anew with MiXCR; each CDR3 protein has one entry. The sample gives 4,000 to 5,000 distinct CDR3 sequences, around 28% of which show up once; about 50% is in the top ten. Peripheral blood genomic DNA, not sorted cells or RNA, was the template. Sequenced input: blood. Receptors originate from a human donor with a blood cancer.

The V call is TRBV6-5, the J call TRBJ1-1; D may be TRBD1 (6 bases). CDR3 size: 15 residues. V was shortened by 6 bases and J by 4 bases, with 18 bases between the two germline ends. Germline CDR1 and CDR2: MNHEY and SVGAGI. The CDR3 protein is CASSFGGRYGTEAFF. CDR3 DNA sequence: TGTGCCAGCAGCTTCGGGGGGCGGTACGGCACTGAAGCTTTCTTT.

This clonotype has a handful of counts. The gene calls are TRBV19 and TRBJ1-3, with 8 bases fitting TRBD1. J gave up 1 base and V 5 bases, and 7 bases lay outside the gene matches. Germline V lookup: CDR1 LNHDA, CDR2 SQIVND (reference sequence). This CDR3 has 16 residues. CDR3 sequence (DNA): TGTGCCAGTAGTCGATGGACAGGGTCTTCTGGAAACACCATATATTTT. This sequence encodes CASSRWTGSSGNTIYF.

The rearrangement joins TRBV5-4 to TRBJ1-2; tentative D call: TRBD1 (6 bases). There are 13 residues in the CDR3. Germline CDR1 is SGHNT and CDR2 is YYREEE (reference sequence). DNA for the CDR3: TGTGTTAGCAGCCCCGGACAGTCACGAGGCTACACCTTC. Its translation: CVSSPGQSRGYTF. The full variable domain, rest sourced from reference TRBV5-4 and TRBJ1-2, is ETGVTQSPTHLIKTRGQQVTLRCSSQSGHNTVSWYQQALGQGPQFIFQYYREEENGRGNFPPRFSGLQFPNYSSELNVNALELDDSALYLCVSSPGQSRGYTFGSGTRLTVV.

This chain uses TRBV7-9 with TRBJ2-3; no firm D call. CDR3 size: 15 residues. The V and J ends lost 5 bases and 9 bases respectively, with 21 bases between them. Germline loops: CDR1 SEHNR, CDR2 FQNEAQ (reference sequence). CDR3 DNA: TGTGCCAGCAGCGGCGGAAGGGCCGCTGTGGGGACGCAGTATTTT. It codes for CASSGGRAAVGTQYF.

The V call is TRBV19, the J call TRBJ1-3; 8 positions match TRBD1. CDR1 and CDR2 from the germline V gene are LNHDA and SQIVND (reference sequence). The V segment lost 5 bases and the J segment 2 bases; nucleotides outside the gene matches: 2. The CDR3 is 14 amino acids. CDR3 residues: CASSGQGAGNTIYF. For the CDR3, the DNA is TGTGCCAGTAGTGGACAGGGAGCTGGAAACACCATATATTTT. Complete variable domain (other parts from reference TRBV19 and TRBJ1-3): DGGITQSPKYLFRKEGQNVTLSCEQNLNHDAMYWYRQDPGQGLRLIYYSQIVNDFQKGDIAEGYSVSREKKESFPLTVTSAQKNPTAFYLCASSGQGAGNTIYFGEGSWLTVV.

J is TRBJ1-4 and V is TRBV20-1; no firm D call. The CDR3 runs to 13 residues. V gave up 2 bases and J gave up 7 bases, with 11 bases separating them. Germline CDR1 and CDR2: DFQATT and SNEGSKA (reference sequence). The CDR3 loop is CSARPGKSEKLFF. The CDR3 coding sequence is TGCAGTGCTAGACCGGGGAAAAGTGAAAAACTGTTTTTT.

This clonotype has just a few counts. The chain combines TRBV30 with TRBJ2-5; either TRBD1 or TRBD2 may supply D (5 bases each). V gave up 2 bases and J gave up 4 bases, with 11 bases separating them. The CDR3 loop spans 13 amino acids. Germline-derived CDR1 and CDR2 are GTSNPN and SVGIG (reference sequence). The CDR3 coding sequence is TGTGCCTGGAGTAGGCTGAGGGGAGAGACCCAGTACTTC. Residues: CAWSRLRGETQYF.

This clonotype rates as medium-sized. The genes are TRBV11-3 and TRBJ2-6, with D maybe TRBD2 (7 bases). Germline V gene sequence: CDR1 SGHNT, CDR2 YENEEA. This CDR3 is built from 18 residues. Trimming cost V 1 base and J 0 bases, with 13 bases left between them. The CDR3: CASSLGAGQSSGANVLTF. The CDR3 coding sequence is TGTGCCAGCAGCTTAGGAGCGGGACAAAGCTCTGGGGCCAACGTCCTGACTTTC.

In this sample, this clonotype is medium-sized. The V gene is TRBV30, the J gene TRBJ2-2, with 11 bases fitting TRBD1. The CDR3 spans 15 residues. Trimming removed 0 bases from V and 6 bases from J; junction bases left unmatched: 3. CDR1 is GTSNPN, CDR2 SVGIG, per germline (reference sequence). CDR3 sequence: CAWSVGQGGAGELFF. The CDR3 nucleotides read TGTGCCTGGAGTGTGGGACAGGGGGGGGCCGGGGAGCTGTTTTTT.

The V gene is TRBV19, the J gene TRBJ1-2; D is uncertain. V lost 10 bases to trimming and J lost 0 bases, with 12 bases between them. Germline V gives CDR1 LNHDA, CDR2 SQIVND (reference sequence). The CDR3 has 13 residues. The CDR3 loop reads CATATTANYGYTF. CDR3 sequence (DNA): TGTGCCACAGCCACGACTGCTAACTATGGCTACACCTTC.

Relative to its sample, this clonotype is medium-sized. The chain combines TRBV6-5 with TRBJ1-6; D call uncertain. V was cut by 0 bases and J by 7 bases, with 10 bases left in between. CDR3 length equals 15 residues. Germline V CDR1 and CDR2: MNHEY, SVGAGI. The CDR3, as DNA: TGTGCCAGCAGTTACTCGGGTGTCGGAAATTCACCCCTCCACTTT. Translating it yields CASSYSGVGNSPLHF.

This clonotype was detected a few times. The chain combines TRBV18 with TRBJ1-5; unclear D gene. Germline V gene sequence: CDR1 KGHSH, CDR2 LQKENI. CDR3 length: 13 residues. V lost 0 bases and J 9 bases, leaving 9 bases between the germline ends. The CDR3 sequence is CASSPPLQPPQHF. The CDR3 bases are TGTGCCAGCTCACCACCACTACAGCCGCCCCAGCATTTT.

The chain couples TRBV19 to TRBJ1-6; the D gene is possibly TRBD1 (6 bases). The CDR3 runs 14 residues. Germline assignment: CDR1 LNHDA and CDR2 SQIVND (reference sequence). Between the trimmed V and J ends, which lost 5 bases and 10 bases, there was a span of 15 bases. In DNA, the CDR3 is TGTGCCAGTAGTTTATCGGACAGCCGGTCACCCCTCCACTTT. It codes for CASSLSDSRSPLHF.

This clonotype was seen a handful of times. V and J are TRBV6-4 and TRBJ2-3, with TRBD2 matching over 8 bases. V trimming: 0 bases; J trimming: 1 base; junction bases outside the gene matches: 0. Germline V lookup: CDR1 MRHNA, CDR2 SNTAGT. The CDR3 is made up of 15 amino acids. CDR3 DNA: TGTGCCAGCAGTGACTCGCGGGGGGGCACAGATACGCAGTATTTT. Its protein is CASSDSRGGTDTQYF.

V and J are TRBV11-3 and TRBJ1-1; no firm D call. In germline, CDR1 is SGHNT, CDR2 YENEEA. The CDR3 loop spans 15 amino acids. With 0 bases removed from V and 0 bases from J, the gap between germline ends came to 8 bases. CDR3 sequence: CASSLELGLNTEAFF. The CDR3 bases are TGTGCCAGCAGCTTAGAATTGGGGTTGAACACTGAAGCTTTCTTT.

V usage is TRBV27 and J usage is TRBJ2-1, with 8 positions matching TRBD2. Germline V gene data show CDR1 as MNHEY and CDR2 as SMNVEV (reference sequence). The ends lost 4 bases at V and 12 bases at J; junction bases unmatched: 8. The CDR3 loop spans 13 amino acids. The CDR3 loop reads CASSSSAGDGQFF. DNA for the CDR3: TGTGCCAGCAGTTCCTCAGCGGGAGACGGGCAGTTCTTC.

This chain links TRBV27 with TRBJ1-2; 7 bases map to TRBD1. The CDR3 totals 15 residues. The V gene's germline CDR1 is MNHEY and CDR2 SMNVEV (reference sequence). The ends lost 8 bases at V and 3 bases at J; junction bases unmatched: 12. CDR3 in DNA: TGTGCCAGCCGTACCGACAGGGAAAAACACTATGGCTACACCTTC. Amino acids: CASRTDREKHYGYTF.

This clonotype was observed a few times. This chain links TRBV18 with TRBJ2-5; 9 positions match TRBD1. V was pared by 3 bases and J by 5 bases, with 4 bases of the junction left unmatched. This CDR3 contains 14 residues. Germline lookup yields CDR1 KGHSH and CDR2 LQKENI. The CDR3 sequence: CASSPGTGRETQYF. In nucleotides, the CDR3 is TGTGCCAGCTCACCGGGGACAGGGCGGGAGACCCAGTACTTC.

The chain recombines TRBV18 with TRBJ1-1; D remains unclear. Germline-derived CDR1 and CDR2 are KGHSH and LQKENI. This CDR3 is built from 16 residues. Trimming shortened V by 3 bases and J by 0 bases, and 14 bases separated the two germline ends. This CDR3 reads CASSPGRSPMNTEAFF. Here the CDR3 DNA reads TGTGCCAGCTCACCGGGGAGATCACCTATGAACACTGAAGCTTTCTTT.

In its sample, this clonotype is large. In DNA form, the CDR3 reads TGTGCCGTCAGGCCCTCCTCCGAGTTGACGCAGTATTTT. Translated, it gives CAVRPSSELTQYF. This chain links TRBV12-3 or TRBV12-4 with TRBJ2-3; no firm D call. This CDR3 has 13 amino acids. Trimming removed 11 bases at V and 9 bases at J, with 21 bases between.

This clonotype turned up a few times. The chain couples TRBV6-6 to TRBJ2-1; D possibly corresponds to TRBD2 (6 bases). Between the trimmed V and J ends, which lost 6 bases and 13 bases, there was a span of 19 bases. The CDR3 has 13 residues. Germline lookup yields CDR1 MNHNY and CDR2 SVGAGI (reference sequence). The CDR3, as DNA: TGTGCCAGCAGATTGAAGACCGGGACTCCCCAGTTCTTC. Protein sequence: CASRLKTGTPQFF.

This chain uses TRBV5-1 with TRBJ1-1; 8 positions agree with TRBD1. The CDR3 runs 15 residues. Unmatched junction bases numbered 9, after V lost 4 bases and J lost 4 bases. In germline, CDR1 is SGHRS, CDR2 YFSETQ. The DNA for the CDR3 is TGCGCCAGCAGCACCCGGACAGGGTCGGGCACTGAAGCTTTCTTT. Encoded protein: CASSTRTGSGTEAFF.

This chain links TRBV5-6 with TRBJ2-7; TRBD2 is a possible D gene (5 bases). Trimming cost V 6 bases and J 0 bases, with 16 bases left between them. Germline V lookup: CDR1 SGHDT, CDR2 YYEEEE. There are 15 residues in the CDR3. The CDR3 coding sequence is TGTGCCAGCATCCACCTGACGGGGAGCTCCTACGAGCAGTACTTC. Residues: CASIHLTGSSYEQYF. Combining the CDR3 with reference TRBV5-6 and TRBJ2-7 gives the whole variable domain DAGVTQSPTHLIKTRGQQVTLRCSPKSGHDTVSWYQQALGQGPQFIFQYYEEEERQRGNFPDRFSGHQFPNYSSELNVNALLLGDSALYLCASIHLTGSSYEQYFGPGTRLTVT.

This clonotype occurred a few times. The rearrangement joins TRBV19 to TRBJ1-2; TRBD1 aligns across 7 bases. The junction had 3 bases not matched to a gene; V was cut back by 5 bases and J by 0 bases. Looked up from germline, CDR1 is LNHDA and CDR2 is SQIVND (reference sequence). This CDR3 is built from 14 residues. As DNA, the CDR3 is TGTGCCAGTAGTCGGGACAGAGCTAACTATGGCTACACCTTC. As protein: CASSRDRANYGYTF.

This clonotype was seen more than once but under ten times. CDR3 DNA sequence: TGTGCCAGCTCATCCTCCTACGAGCAGTACTTC. Translating it yields CASSSSYEQYF. The chain couples TRBV18 to TRBJ2-7, with D uncertain. V was pared by 5 bases and J by 0 bases, with 2 bases between. In germline, CDR1 is KGHSH, CDR2 LQKENI. The CDR3 runs 11 residues.

This chain joins TRBV20-1 and TRBJ2-1; 8 bases line up with TRBD1. The CDR3 is 15 residues long. Germline CDR1 is DFQATT and CDR2 is SNEGSKA (reference sequence). J lost 9 bases, V lost 0 bases, and 10 bases had no gene match. The chain's CDR3 is CSARDGDRGISEQFF. DNA of the CDR3: TGCAGTGCTAGAGATGGAGACAGGGGTATTAGTGAGCAGTTCTTC.

The rearrangement uses TRBV6-5 and TRBJ2-2; D gene uncertain. This CDR3 is built from 15 residues. CDR1 and CDR2 from the germline V gene are MNHEY and SVGAGI. V lost 6 bases to trimming and J lost 2 bases, with 13 bases between them. In DNA, the CDR3 is TGTGCCAGCAGCCACTCGCTGTTTAACACCGGGGAGCTGTTTTTT. Translated: CASSHSLFNTGELFF.

This clonotype has a handful of counts. The chain employs TRBV11-3 and TRBJ1-1; tentative D call: TRBD1 (6 bases). CDR1 is SGHNT, CDR2 YENEEA, per germline. The CDR3 is 14 amino acids. V lost 5 bases, J lost 4 bases, and 14 bases lay in between. Here the CDR3 DNA reads TGTGCCAGCAGCATGAGGGGGGGTCCCACTGAAGCTTTCTTT. This sequence encodes CASSMRGGPTEAFF.